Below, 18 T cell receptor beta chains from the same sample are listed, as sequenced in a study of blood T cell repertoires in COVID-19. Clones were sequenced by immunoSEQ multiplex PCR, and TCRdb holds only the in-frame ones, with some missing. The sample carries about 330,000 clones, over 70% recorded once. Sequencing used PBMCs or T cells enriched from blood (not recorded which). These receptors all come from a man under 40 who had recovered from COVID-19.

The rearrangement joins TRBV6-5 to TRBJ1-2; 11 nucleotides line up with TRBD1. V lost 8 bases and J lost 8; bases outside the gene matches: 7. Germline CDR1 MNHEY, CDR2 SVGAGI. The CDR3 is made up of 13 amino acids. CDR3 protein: CASRTGGLGGYTF. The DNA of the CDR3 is TGTGCCAGCCGGACAGGGGGCCTAGGGGGCTACACCTTC.

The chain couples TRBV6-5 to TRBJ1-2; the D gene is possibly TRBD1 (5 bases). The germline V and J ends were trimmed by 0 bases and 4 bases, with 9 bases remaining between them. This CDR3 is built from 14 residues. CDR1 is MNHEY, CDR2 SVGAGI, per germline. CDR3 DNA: TGTGCCAGCAGTTACTCGGGCGGGGGCTATGGCTACACCTTC. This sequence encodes CASSYSGGGYGYTF.

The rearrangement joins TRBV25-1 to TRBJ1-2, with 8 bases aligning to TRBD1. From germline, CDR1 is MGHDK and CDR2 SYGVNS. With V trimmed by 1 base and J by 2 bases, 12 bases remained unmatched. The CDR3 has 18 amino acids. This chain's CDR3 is CASSELGAGGPLNYGYTF. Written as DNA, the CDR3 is TGTGCCAGCAGTGAATTGGGGGCAGGGGGCCCCTTGAACTATGGCTACACCTTC.

The CDR3 loop reads CASSPDSFNSPLHF. CDR3 nucleotide sequence: TGTGCCAGCAGCCCCGACAGTTTTAATTCACCCCTCCACTTT. The chain links TRBV3-1 (or the pseudogene TRBV3-2) to TRBJ1-6; tentatively, D is TRBD1 (5 bases). V was clipped by 4 bases and J by 6 bases, with 10 bases between them. Germline V lookup: CDR1 LGHDT, CDR2 YNNKEL (reference sequence). The CDR3 runs to 14 residues.

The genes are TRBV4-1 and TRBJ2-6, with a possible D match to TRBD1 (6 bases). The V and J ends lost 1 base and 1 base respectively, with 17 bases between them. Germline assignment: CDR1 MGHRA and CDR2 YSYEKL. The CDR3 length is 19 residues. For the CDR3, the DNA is TGCGCCAGCAGCCAAGGCAGGGGCAGGGTTAAATCTGGGGCCAACGTCCTGACTTTC. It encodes CASSQGRGRVKSGANVLTF.

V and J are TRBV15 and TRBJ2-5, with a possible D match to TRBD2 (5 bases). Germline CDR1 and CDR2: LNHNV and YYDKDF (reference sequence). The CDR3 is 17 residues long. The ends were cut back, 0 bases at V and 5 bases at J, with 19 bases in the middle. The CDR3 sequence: CATSRDYAPAALETQYF. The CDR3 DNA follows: TGTGCCACCAGCAGAGATTACGCCCCAGCGGCCCTCGAGACCCAGTACTTC.

The CDR3 DNA reads as TGTGCCAGCAGCTATCGCCTCTCGACAGGGGCCTATGGCTACACCTTC. It is translated as CASSYRLSTGAYGYTF. The chain is built from TRBV13 and TRBJ1-2; 8 nucleotides agree with TRBD1. The CDR3 contains 16 residues. Germline V gives CDR1 PRHDT, CDR2 FYEKMQ (reference sequence). V lost 4 bases and J lost 4; bases outside the gene matches: 11.

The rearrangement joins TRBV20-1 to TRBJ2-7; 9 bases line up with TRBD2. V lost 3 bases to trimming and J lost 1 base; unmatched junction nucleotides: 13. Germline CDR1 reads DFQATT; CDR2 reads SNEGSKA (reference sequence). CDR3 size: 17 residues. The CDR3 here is CSASRPGGGGDSYEQYF. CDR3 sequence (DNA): TGCAGTGCTAGTAGGCCTGGTGGCGGGGGGGATTCCTACGAGCAGTACTTC.

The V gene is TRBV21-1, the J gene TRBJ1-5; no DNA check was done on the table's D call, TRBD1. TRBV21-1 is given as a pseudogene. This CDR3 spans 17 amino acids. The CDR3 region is CASSKEYEQSSNQPQHF. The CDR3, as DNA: TGTGCCAGCAGCAAAGAATATGAACAGAGCAGCAATCAGCCCCAGCATTTT.

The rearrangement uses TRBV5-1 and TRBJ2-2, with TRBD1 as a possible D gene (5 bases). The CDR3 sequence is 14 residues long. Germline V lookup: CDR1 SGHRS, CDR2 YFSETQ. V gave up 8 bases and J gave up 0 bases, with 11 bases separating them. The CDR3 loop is CASKDTPNTGELFF. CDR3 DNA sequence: TGCGCCAGTAAGGACACCCCGAACACCGGGGAGCTGTTTTTT.

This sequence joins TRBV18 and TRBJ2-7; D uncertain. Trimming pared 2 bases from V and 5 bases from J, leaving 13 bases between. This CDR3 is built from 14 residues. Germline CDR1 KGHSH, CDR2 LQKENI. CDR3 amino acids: CASSPGPGPDEQYF. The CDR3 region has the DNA TGTGCCAGCTCACCAGGTCCCGGTCCCGACGAGCAGTACTTC. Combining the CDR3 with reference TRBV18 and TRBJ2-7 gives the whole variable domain NAGVMQNPRHLVRRRGQEARLRCSPMKGHSHVYWYRQLPEEGLKFMVYLQKENIIDESGMPKERFSAEFPKEGPSILRIQQVVRGDSAAYFCASSPGPGPDEQYFGPGTRLTVT.

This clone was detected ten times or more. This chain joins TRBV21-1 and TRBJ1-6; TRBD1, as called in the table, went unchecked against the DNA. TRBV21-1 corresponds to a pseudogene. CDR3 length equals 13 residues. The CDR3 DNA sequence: TGTGCCAGTCGAGGACACCCTAATTCACCCCTCCACTTT. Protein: CASRGHPNSPLHF.

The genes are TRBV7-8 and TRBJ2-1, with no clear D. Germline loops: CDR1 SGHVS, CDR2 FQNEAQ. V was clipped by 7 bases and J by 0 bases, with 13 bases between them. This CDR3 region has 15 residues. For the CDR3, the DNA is TGTGCCAGCACCGAGGCAGCAAGCTCCTACAATGAGCAGTTCTTC. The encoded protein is CASTEAASSYNEQFF.

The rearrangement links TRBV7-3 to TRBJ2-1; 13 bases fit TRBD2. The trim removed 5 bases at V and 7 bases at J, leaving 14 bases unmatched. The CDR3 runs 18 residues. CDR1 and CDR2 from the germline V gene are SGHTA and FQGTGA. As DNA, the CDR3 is TGTGCCAGCAGCCCAAACCCGGGACTAGCGGGGCTCTGGAATGAGCAGTTCTTC. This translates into CASSPNPGLAGLWNEQFF.

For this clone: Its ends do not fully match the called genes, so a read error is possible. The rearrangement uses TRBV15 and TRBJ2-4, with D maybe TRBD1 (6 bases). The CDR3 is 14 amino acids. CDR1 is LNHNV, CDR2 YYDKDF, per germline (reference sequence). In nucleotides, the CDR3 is TGTGCCACCAGCCTTCGGACAGCCGAAAACATTCAGTACTTC. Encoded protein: CATSLRTAENIQYF.

Written as DNA, the CDR3 is TGTGGCTGCCGGGGGGTCCAAGAGACCCAGTACTTC. Amino acids: CGCRGVQETQYF. This chain links TRBV3-1 (or the pseudogene TRBV3-2) with TRBJ2-5; 7 positions agree with TRBD2. In germline, CDR1 is LGHDT, CDR2 YNNKEL (reference sequence). The CDR3 consists of 12 residues.

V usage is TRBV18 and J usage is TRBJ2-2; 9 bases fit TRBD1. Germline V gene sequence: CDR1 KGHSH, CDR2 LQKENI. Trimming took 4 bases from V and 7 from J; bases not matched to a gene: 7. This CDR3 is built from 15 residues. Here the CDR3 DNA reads TGTGCCAGCTCACTCGGGACAGGGTACATCGGGGAGCTGTTTTTT. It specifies CASSLGTGYIGELFF.

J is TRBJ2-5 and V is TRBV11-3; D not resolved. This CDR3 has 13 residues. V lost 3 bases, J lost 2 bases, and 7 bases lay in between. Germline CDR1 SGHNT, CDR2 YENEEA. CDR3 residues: CASSLPGQETQYF. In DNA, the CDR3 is TGTGCCAGCAGCTTGCCAGGTCAAGAGACCCAGTACTTC.